These T cell receptor beta chains were read from a single sample in a study of blood T cell repertoires in COVID-19. The method was immunoSEQ multiplex PCR; TCRdb's version includes in-frame clones alone and lacks a portion of them. The sample holds 95,000 to 100,000 clones, 85% seen once. Material for sequencing was peripheral blood. Source of these receptors: a woman between 70 and 85 years old with active or convalescent COVID-19. Each CDR3 is given without its conserved first and last residue. The order of the fields is V gene, J gene, CDR3 protein.

TRBV5-1	TRBJ1-1	ASSPGQGNTEAF
TRBV3-1/TRBV3-2	TRBJ1-2	ASSQSSGGYGYT
TRBV9	TRBJ2-1	ASSPKLYNEQF
TRBV7-9	TRBJ2-7	ASSSLDSPPGEQY
TRBV7-9	TRBJ2-5	ASSLGLAGGVQETQY
TRBV6-2/TRBV6-3	TRBJ1-2	ASSYRGLDGYT
TRBV5-1	TRBJ2-7	ASSRGTGAYEQY
TRBV5-4	TRBJ2-3	ASSEGLAGGLTDTQY
TRBV7-9	TRBJ1-3	ASSLETGLTGNTIY
TRBV10-3	TRBJ2-7	AISETGGGEQY
TRBV5-6	TRBJ2-2	ASMGGPNTGELF
TRBV5-4	TRBJ2-1	ASSAGHYNEQF
TRBV11-3	TRBJ1-2	ASSNAGFGGYT
TRBV30	TRBJ1-6	AWSDDRTYANSPLH
TRBV28	TRBJ2-1	ASSTFRGGPKQF
TRBV7-8	TRBJ2-1	ASSLSGPGDEQF
TRBV2	TRBJ1-1	ASSPGQVTSNTEAF
TRBV7-9	TRBJ2-1	ASSSIAGAPYNEQF
TRBV21-1	TRBJ1-1	ASSLKGGDTEAF
TRBV2	TRBJ1-1	ASSRDRGQAEAF
TRBV7-2	TRBJ1-2	ASSFREISYGYT
TRBV30	TRBJ2-2	AWTVTGAPGELF
TRBV18	TRBJ2-7	ASSPPGQAYEQY
TRBV10-3	TRBJ2-5	AIRRGTSEETQY
TRBV6-5	TRBJ1-6	ASSRQAYNSPLH
TRBV5-1	TRBJ2-3	ASSLGGTHGTDTQY
TRBV19	TRBJ1-6	ASSIRDTYSPLH
TRBV10-2	TRBJ2-5	ASSGTGRETQY
TRBV5-1	TRBJ2-7	ASSLYSPGQGNSYEQY
TRBV5-1	TRBJ2-2	ASSKDRDTGELF
TRBV7-2	TRBJ2-7	ASSLGSSGDYEQY
TRBV19	TRBJ2-2	ASSIPWGLAGGITGELF
TRBV28	TRBJ2-3	ASSVRGRPTDTQY
TRBV25-1	TRBJ1-1	ASSTGFHTEAF
TRBV2	TRBJ2-2	ASSQDRGHAGELF
TRBV3-1/TRBV3-2	TRBJ1-2	ASSQDGTDYGYT
TRBV5-4	TRBJ2-2	ASSLVLAGTGELF
TRBV28	TRBJ1-2	ASNQDSDNYGYT
TRBV4-2	TRBJ2-5	ASSQDRETQY
TRBV18	TRBJ1-2	ASSPRDREGYT
TRBV6-5	TRBJ1-1	ASKKTPNTEAF
TRBV30	TRBJ1-6	AWSSPGLINSPLH
TRBV3-1/TRBV3-2	TRBJ2-4	ASSQGRGDIQY
TRBV6-5	TRBJ2-4	ASSRSGGENIQY
TRBV21-1	TRBJ1-5	APRGGRCNQPQH
TRBV9	TRBJ2-3	ASSLTGTSGSNTQY
TRBV15	TRBJ2-7	ATSRGPTSVYEQY
TRBV19	TRBJ2-1	ASSSRLRGSRKF
TRBV7-2	TRBJ2-7	ASSGRQALSYEQY
TRBV2	TRBJ1-5	ASREGRVGQPQH
TRBV18	TRBJ2-2	ASSRPGQNTGELF
TRBV4-3	TRBJ2-3	ASSRTGLSTDTQY
TRBV19	TRBJ2-5	ASSFGTAPPYQETQY
TRBV5-8	TRBJ1-2	ASRRTAPDYYT